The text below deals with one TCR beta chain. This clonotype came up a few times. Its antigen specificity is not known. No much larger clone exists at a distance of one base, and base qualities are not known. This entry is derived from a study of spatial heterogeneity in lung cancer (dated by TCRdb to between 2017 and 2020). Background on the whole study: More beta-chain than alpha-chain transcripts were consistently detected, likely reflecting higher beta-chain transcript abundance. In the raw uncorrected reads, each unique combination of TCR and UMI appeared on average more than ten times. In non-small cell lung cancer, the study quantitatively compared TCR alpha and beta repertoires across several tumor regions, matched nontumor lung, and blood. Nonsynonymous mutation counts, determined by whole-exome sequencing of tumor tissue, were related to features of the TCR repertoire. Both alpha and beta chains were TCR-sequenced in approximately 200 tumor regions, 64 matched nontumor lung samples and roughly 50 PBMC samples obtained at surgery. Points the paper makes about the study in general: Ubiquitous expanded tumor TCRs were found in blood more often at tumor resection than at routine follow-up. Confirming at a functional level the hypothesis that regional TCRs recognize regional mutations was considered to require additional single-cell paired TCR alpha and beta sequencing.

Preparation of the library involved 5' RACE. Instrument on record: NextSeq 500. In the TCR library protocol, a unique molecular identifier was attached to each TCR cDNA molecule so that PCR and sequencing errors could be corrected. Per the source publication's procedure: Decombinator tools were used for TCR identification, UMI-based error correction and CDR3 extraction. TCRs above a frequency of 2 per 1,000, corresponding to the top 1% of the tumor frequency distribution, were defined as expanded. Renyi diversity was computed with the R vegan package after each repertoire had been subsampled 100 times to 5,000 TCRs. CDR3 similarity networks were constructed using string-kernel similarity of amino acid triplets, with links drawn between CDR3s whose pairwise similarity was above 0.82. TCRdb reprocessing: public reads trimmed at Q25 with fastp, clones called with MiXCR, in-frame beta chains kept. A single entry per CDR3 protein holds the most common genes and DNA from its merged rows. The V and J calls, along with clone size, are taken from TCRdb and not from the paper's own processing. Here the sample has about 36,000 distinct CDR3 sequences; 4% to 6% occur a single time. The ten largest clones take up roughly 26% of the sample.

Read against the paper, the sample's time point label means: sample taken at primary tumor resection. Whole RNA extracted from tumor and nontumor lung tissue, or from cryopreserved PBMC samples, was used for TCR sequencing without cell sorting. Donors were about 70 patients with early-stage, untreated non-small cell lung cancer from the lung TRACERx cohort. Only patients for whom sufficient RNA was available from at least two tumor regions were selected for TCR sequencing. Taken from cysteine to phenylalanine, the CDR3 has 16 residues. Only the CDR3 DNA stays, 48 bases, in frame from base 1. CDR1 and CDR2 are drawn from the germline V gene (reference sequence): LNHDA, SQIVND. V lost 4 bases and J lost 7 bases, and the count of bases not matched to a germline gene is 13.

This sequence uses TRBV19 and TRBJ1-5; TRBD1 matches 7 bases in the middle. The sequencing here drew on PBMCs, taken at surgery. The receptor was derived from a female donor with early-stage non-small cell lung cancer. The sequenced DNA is TGTGCCAGTAGTACCCCCCATCGACAGGGCAGGCAGCCCCAGCATTTT. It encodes CASSTPHRQGRQPQHF.